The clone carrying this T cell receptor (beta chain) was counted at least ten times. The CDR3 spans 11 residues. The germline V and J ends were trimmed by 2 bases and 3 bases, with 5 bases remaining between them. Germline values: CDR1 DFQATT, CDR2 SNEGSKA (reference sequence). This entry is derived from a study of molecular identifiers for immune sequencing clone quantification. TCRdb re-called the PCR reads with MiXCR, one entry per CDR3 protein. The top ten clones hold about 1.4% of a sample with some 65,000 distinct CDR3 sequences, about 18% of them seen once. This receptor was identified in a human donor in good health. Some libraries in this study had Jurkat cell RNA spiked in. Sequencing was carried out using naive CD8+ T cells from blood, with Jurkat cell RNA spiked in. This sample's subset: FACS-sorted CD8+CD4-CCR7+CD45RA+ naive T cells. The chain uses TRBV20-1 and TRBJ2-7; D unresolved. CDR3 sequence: CSARRNYEQYF. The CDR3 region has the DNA TGCAGTGCTAGACGGAACTACGAGCAGTACTTC.